This paragraph reports one TCR beta chain. Its specificity is not known. Survey level was the resolution at which the v3.0 immunoSEQ assay ran. TCRdb's copy holds only in-frame clones and misses some; the assay was immunoSEQ multiplex PCR. The data show fewer than 25,000 clones, 88% seen once. The data are from a study of long-term antiretroviral therapy in people with HIV. Points from the study as a whole: When set beside controls, HIV repertoires had CDR3 length ranges that were narrower. Once patients were on ART, diversity went higher but still fell short of transplant donor controls.

V was trimmed by 6 bases and J by 1 base, leaving 10 bases between them. The CDR3 consists of 13 residues. CDR1 and CDR2 from the germline V gene are MNHEY and SVGAGI. This sequence was found in a man aged 55 to 69 with HIV. The sample in question was unsorted PBMCs, obtained 2.3 years after starting antiretroviral therapy. V usage is TRBV6-5 and J usage is TRBJ2-7; TRBD1 is a possible D gene (6 bases). The chain's CDR3 is CASRRTGSYEQYF. DNA of the CDR3: TGTGCCAGCAGAAGAACAGGGTCCTACGAGCAGTACTTC.